A selection of T cell receptor beta chains follows, all from one sample in a study of cytomegalovirus exposure and HLA in healthy donors. Some clones are missing from TCRdb's copy, which holds only in-frame ones; the method was immunoSEQ multiplex PCR. The sample consists of approximately 82,000 clones, roughly 94% of them appearing once. Sequenced: PBMCs. The source is a woman under 30 in good health and CMV-seronegative. Both conserved end residues are part of each CDR3. Fields, in order: D gene, J gene, clone size, V gene, CDR3 DNA, CDR3 protein. A D gene is named only where the DNA matches it firmly. Rows give clone size only sometimes, using once, few, many, or a class for an expanded clone.

NA | TRBJ2-3 | NA | TRBV7-2 | TGTGCCAGCAGCCTAACCCGCGACGGGAGAAATACGCAGTATTTT | CASSLTRDGRNTQYF
TRBD2 | TRBJ2-3 | NA | TRBV9 | TGTGCCAGCAGCGGACGACTAGCCAGCACAGATACGCAGTATTTT | CASSGRLASTDTQYF
TRBD2 | TRBJ2-5 | NA | TRBV6-1 | TGTGCCATAACCGACAGCGGGACTAGCCAAGAGACCCAGTACTTC | CAITDSGTSQETQYF
NA | TRBJ2-7 | NA | TRBV11-2 | TGTGCCAGCAGCTTAGAAAGAGGGAACTCCTACGAGCAGTACTTC | CASSLERGNSYEQYF
TRBD1 | TRBJ1-2 | NA | TRBV28 | TGTGCCAGCAGTTTAAGACAGGGGCTCTGGTATGGCTACACCTTC | CASSLRQGLWYGYTF
TRBD1 | TRBJ1-2 | NA | TRBV10-3 | TGTGCCATCAGGACAGGGAACTATGGCTACACCTTC | CAIRTGNYGYTF
TRBD2 | TRBJ2-1 | NA | TRBV5-1 | TGCGCCAGCAGCTCCGGGACTAGCGCATCGAGCTCCTACAATGAGCAGTTCTTC | CASSSGTSASSSYNEQFF
NA | TRBJ2-1 | once | TRBV28 | TGTGCCAGCTCCGGCTCCTACAATGAGCAGTTCTTC | CASSGSYNEQFF
NA | TRBJ2-3 | once | TRBV7-2 | TGTGCCAGCAGCTTCGTGGGGGGGCGTATAGATACGCAGTATTTT | CASSFVGGRIDTQYF
NA | TRBJ1-4 | NA | TRBV30 | TGTGCCTGGAGTACGGTAGCGCCTAATGAAAAACTGTTTTTT | CAWSTVAPNEKLFF
NA | TRBJ1-5 | few | TRBV7-9 | TGTGCCAGCAGCTTAGGGGATTTTAGAGGGAGAGGTCAGCCCCAGCATTTT | CASSLGDFRGRGQPQHF
NA | TRBJ1-5 | once | TRBV28 | TGTGCCAGCAGTTTAGGTCGGAGGTCGATCCCTCGCAATCAGCCCCAGCATTTT | CASSLGRRSIPRNQPQHF
TRBD2 | TRBJ2-5 | NA | TRBV14 | TGTGCCAGCAGCCAAGGTGGGGGGGGGTCCCAAGAGACCCAGTACTTC | CASSQGGGGSQETQYF
NA | TRBJ1-2 | NA | TRBV10-2 | TGCGCCAGCAGTGAGACAGGTCTAAGGGATTACTGGATGGGCTACACCTTC | CASSETGLRDYWMGYTF
TRBD2 | TRBJ2-1 | NA | TRBV29-1 | TGCAGCGTTGTTAGGACTAGCTCCTACAATGAGCAGTTCTTC | CSVVRTSSYNEQFF
TRBD1 | TRBJ1-1 | NA | TRBV18 | TGTGCCAGCTCGTCGACAGGGGCCACTGAAGCTTTCTTT | CASSSTGATEAFF
TRBD1 | TRBJ2-7 | NA | TRBV13 | TGTGCCAGCAGGGGTGACAGGGACGAGCAGTACTTC | CASRGDRDEQYF
NA | TRBJ1-5 | NA | TRBV7-9 | TGTGCCAGCAGCTTGGACGACGGTCCGGGGAGGCCCCAGCATTTT | CASSLDDGPGRPQHF
NA | TRBJ2-3 | NA | TRBV11-3 | TGTGCCAGCAGCTTAGCAGGGTCAGATACGCAGTATTTT | CASSLAGSDTQYF
NA | TRBJ1-1 | NA | TRBV2 | TGTGCCAGCAGTGGGGAGACAAAGAACACTGAAGCTTTCTTT | CASSGETKNTEAFF
TRBD1 | TRBJ2-1 | NA | TRBV18 | TGTGCCAGCTCACCGAGGGACAGGGCCTATGAGCAGTTCTTC | CASSPRDRAYEQFF
TRBD2 | TRBJ2-7 | NA | TRBV7-9 | TGTGCCAGCAGCTCCCTGGGGGGACTAGCGTCAAGCTCCTACGAGCAGTACTTC | CASSSLGGLASSSYEQYF
NA | TRBJ2-2 | NA | TRBV27 | TGTGCCAGCAGCCGAATTGCCCTGGGAGAAGCCGGGGAGCTGTTTTTT | CASSRIALGEAGELFF
NA | TRBJ1-1 | NA | TRBV27 | TGTGCCAGCAGTATTGGCCCCTTTCGAACAGGGCGGACTGAAGCTTTCTTT | CASSIGPFRTGRTEAFF
NA | TRBJ2-1 | NA | TRBV7-2 | TGTGCCAGCAGCCAAGACAGTCTAAATGAGCAGTTCTTC | CASSQDSLNEQFF
TRBD1 | TRBJ2-6 | NA | TRBV28 | TGTGCCAGCAGTTTGTGGACAGGGACCGGGGCCAACGTCCTGACTTTC | CASSLWTGTGANVLTF
NA | TRBJ1-1 | NA | TRBV28 | TGTGCCAGCTACGACAGAGACACTGAAGCTTTCTTT | CASYDRDTEAFF
TRBD1 | TRBJ2-1 | NA | TRBV15 | TGTGCCACCAGCAGAGACCTATCGGACAGGGAGCAGTTCTTC | CATSRDLSDREQFF
TRBD1 | TRBJ1-6 | NA | TRBV5-1 | TGCGCCAGCAGCTTGGACAGGGGTAGCTCACCCCTCCACTTT | CASSLDRGSSPLHF
NA | TRBJ2-5 | NA | TRBV18 | TGTGCCAGCTTCCCCGGACAGCAAGAGACCCAGTACTTC | CASFPGQQETQYF
TRBD1 | TRBJ1-4 | NA | TRBV5-1 | TGCGCCAGCAGCTTGGACAACAGGGGGTCTAATGAAAAACTGTTTTTT | CASSLDNRGSNEKLFF
NA | TRBJ1-5 | NA | TRBV6-6 | TGTGCCAGCCGGGCCCTAGGAGGGAATCAGCCCCAGCATTTT | CASRALGGNQPQHF
TRBD1 | TRBJ2-1 | NA | TRBV6-5 | TGTGCCAGCATTAGCCGGGACAGGGACAATGAGCAGTTCTTC | CASISRDRDNEQFF
NA | TRBJ1-2 | NA | TRBV21-1 | TGTGCCAGCAGCACCCCAAGGGGGACCTCCCTAGACTATGGCTACACCTTC | CASSTPRGTSLDYGYTF
NA | TRBJ1-2 | NA | TRBV6-1 | TGTGCCAGCAGTTATCAGGGTTCTGATGGCTACACCTTC | CASSYQGSDGYTF
TRBD1 | TRBJ1-5 | NA | TRBV28 | TGTGCCAGCAGCGGGAGACAGGGGGCGGGTCAGCCCCAGCATTTT | CASSGRQGAGQPQHF
TRBD1 | TRBJ2-1 | NA | TRBV5-1 | TGCGCCAGCAGTGACAGGGGAGTCTACAATGAGCAGTTCTTC | CASSDRGVYNEQFF
NA | TRBJ1-2 | few | TRBV2 | TGTGCCAGCGCGAGACTGGGTGGCTACACCTTC | CASARLGGYTF
TRBD2 | TRBJ2-3 | NA | TRBV28 | TGTGCCAGCAGCCCTCTAGCGGGAGGGTCAGATACGCAGTATTTT | CASSPLAGGSDTQYF
TRBD1 | TRBJ1-1 | NA | TRBV4-1 | TGCGCCAGCAGCCGACTGGGACAGGGGATGAACACTGAAGCTTTCTTT | CASSRLGQGMNTEAFF
TRBD2 | TRBJ2-5 | NA | TRBV7-7 | TGTGCCAGCAGCTTTACTAGCGGGGTGACAGAGACCCAGTACTTC | CASSFTSGVTETQYF
NA | TRBJ2-5 | NA | TRBV15 | TGTGCCACCAGCAGAGCTGCAGGGCGAGGCCAAGAGACCCAGTACTTC | CATSRAAGRGQETQYF
NA | TRBJ2-7 | NA | TRBV6-5 | TGTGCCAGCACCTACCCCCTGTCAAGAGAGAGCTGGCAGTACTTC | CASTYPLSRESWQYF
NA | TRBJ2-2 | once | TRBV5-6 | TGTGCCAGCAGCTTAGGACTGAACACCGGGGAGCTGTTTTTT | CASSLGLNTGELFF
NA | TRBJ1-1 | NA | TRBV5-6 | TGTGCCAGCGGTTCGGACTGGATGAACACTGAAGCTTTCTTT | CASGSDWMNTEAFF
TRBD1 | TRBJ2-3 | NA | TRBV7-9 | TGTGCCAGCAGGCTACAGGGGCAAAGCCGCACAGATACGCAGTATTTT | CASRLQGQSRTDTQYF
NA | TRBJ1-2 | NA | TRBV7-2 | TGTGCCAGCAGCTTGTCCGGGACACAAATCTATGGCTACACCTTC | CASSLSGTQIYGYTF
TRBD1 | TRBJ1-4 | NA | TRBV28 | TGTGCCAGCAGGGGGGGACAGCAATTTAATGAAAAACTGTTTTTT | CASRGGQQFNEKLFF
NA | TRBJ1-1 | NA | TRBV7-9 | TGTGCCAGCAGCCGGACAGATGAAGCTTTCTTT | CASSRTDEAFF
TRBD2 | TRBJ2-7 | NA | TRBV5-4 | TGTGCCAGCAGTCCAGCACCAGGACTAGCGGGCTCCTACGAGCAGTACTTC | CASSPAPGLAGSYEQYF
TRBD2 | TRBJ2-3 | NA | TRBV7-7 | TGTGCCAGCAGCTACCGCGGGGGGGCCTCCGATACGCAGTATTTT | CASSYRGGASDTQYF
TRBD1 | TRBJ2-7 | NA | TRBV19 | TGTGCCAGTAGCCGGACAGGGGTCGGGAACGAGCAGTACTTC | CASSRTGVGNEQYF
TRBD2 | TRBJ2-3 | NA | TRBV5-4 | TGTGCCAGCAGCTTGGTAATAGCGGGGGCCTTGGGAACGCAGTATTTT | CASSLVIAGALGTQYF
NA | TRBJ1-4 | NA | TRBV12-2 | TGTGCAAGTCGCTTAGCGACAGGTGAAAAACTGTTTTTT | CASRLATGEKLFF
TRBD1 | TRBJ2-7 | NA | TRBV5-1 | TGCGCCAGCAGCGGGGGACAGGGAGACTACGAGCAGTACTTC | CASSGGQGDYEQYF
NA | TRBJ2-7 | NA | TRBV5-6 | TGTGCCAGCAGCTCCGGACTATCCTACGAGCAGTACTTC | CASSSGLSYEQYF
NA | TRBJ2-7 | NA | TRBV5-8 | TGTGCCAGCGTTGTTCAACTCCGCGAGCAGTACTTC | CASVVQLREQYF
NA | TRBJ2-5 | NA | TRBV6-6 | TGTGCCAGCAGTGGAGGGACCCAGTACTTC | CASSGGTQYF
TRBD2 | TRBJ2-3 | NA | TRBV6-5 | TGTGCCAGCAGTTACTCCCTAGCGGGCGGCACAGATACGCAGTATTTT | CASSYSLAGGTDTQYF